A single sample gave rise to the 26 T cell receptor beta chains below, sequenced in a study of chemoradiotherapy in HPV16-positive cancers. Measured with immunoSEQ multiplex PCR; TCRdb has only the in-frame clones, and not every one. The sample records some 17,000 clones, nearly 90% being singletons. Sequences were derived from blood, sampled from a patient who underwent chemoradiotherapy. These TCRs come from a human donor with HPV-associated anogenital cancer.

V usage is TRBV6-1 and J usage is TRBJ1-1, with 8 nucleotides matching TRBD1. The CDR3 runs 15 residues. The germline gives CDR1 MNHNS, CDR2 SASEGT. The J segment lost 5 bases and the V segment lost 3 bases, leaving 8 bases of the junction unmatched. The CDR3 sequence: CASSDLGQGGTEAFF. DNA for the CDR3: TGTGCCAGCAGTGACTTAGGACAGGGAGGGACTGAAGCTTTCTTT.

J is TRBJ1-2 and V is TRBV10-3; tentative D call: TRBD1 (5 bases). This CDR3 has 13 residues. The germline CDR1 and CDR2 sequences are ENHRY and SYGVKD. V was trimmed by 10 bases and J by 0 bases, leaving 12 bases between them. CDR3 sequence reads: CATARGANYGYTF. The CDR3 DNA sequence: TGTGCCACCGCGAGAGGGGCTAACTATGGCTACACCTTC.

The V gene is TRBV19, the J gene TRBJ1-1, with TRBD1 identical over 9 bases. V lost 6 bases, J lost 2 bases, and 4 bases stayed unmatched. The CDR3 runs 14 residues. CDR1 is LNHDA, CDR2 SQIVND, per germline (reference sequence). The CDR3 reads CASSSGQGNTEAFF. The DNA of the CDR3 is TGTGCCAGTAGCTCGGGACAGGGAAACACTGAAGCTTTCTTT.

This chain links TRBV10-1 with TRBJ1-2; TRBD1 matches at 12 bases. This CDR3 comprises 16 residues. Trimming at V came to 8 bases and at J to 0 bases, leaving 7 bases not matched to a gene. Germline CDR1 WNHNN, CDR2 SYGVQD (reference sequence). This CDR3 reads CASGDGTGGSNYGYTF. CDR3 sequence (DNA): TGCGCCAGCGGGGACGGGACAGGGGGCTCTAACTATGGCTACACCTTC.

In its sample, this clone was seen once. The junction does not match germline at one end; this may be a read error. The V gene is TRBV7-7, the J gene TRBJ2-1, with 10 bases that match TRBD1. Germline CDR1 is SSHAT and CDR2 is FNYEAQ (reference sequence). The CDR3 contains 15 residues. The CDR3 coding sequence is TGTGCTAGCAGCCGGGACAGGGGATCCTACAATGAGCAGTTCTTC. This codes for CASSRDRGSYNEQFF. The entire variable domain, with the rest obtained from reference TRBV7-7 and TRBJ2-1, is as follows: GAGVSQSPRYKVTKRGQDVTLRCDPISSHATLYWYQQALGQGPEFLTYFNYEAQPDKSGLPSDRFSAERPEGSISTLTIQRTEQRDSAMYRCASSRDRGSYNEQFFGPGTRLTVL.

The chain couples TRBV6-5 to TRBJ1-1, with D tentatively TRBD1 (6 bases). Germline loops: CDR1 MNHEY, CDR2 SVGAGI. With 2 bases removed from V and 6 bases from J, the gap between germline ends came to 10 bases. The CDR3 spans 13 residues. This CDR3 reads CASSYLGAAEAFF. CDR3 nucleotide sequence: TGTGCCAGCAGTTACCTGGGGGCGGCTGAAGCTTTCTTT.

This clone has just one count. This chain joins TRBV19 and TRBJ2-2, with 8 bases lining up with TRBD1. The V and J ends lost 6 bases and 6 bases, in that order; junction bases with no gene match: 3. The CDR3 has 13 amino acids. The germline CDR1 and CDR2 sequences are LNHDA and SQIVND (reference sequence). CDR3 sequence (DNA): TGTGCCAGTAGGTTCAGGGGGCCCGGGGAGCTGTTTTTT. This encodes CASRFRGPGELFF.

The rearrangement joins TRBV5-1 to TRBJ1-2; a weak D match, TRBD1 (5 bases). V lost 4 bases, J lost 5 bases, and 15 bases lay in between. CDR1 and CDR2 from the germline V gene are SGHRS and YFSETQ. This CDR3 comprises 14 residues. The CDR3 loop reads CASSPSGRGYGYTF. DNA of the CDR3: TGCGCCAGCAGCCCAAGTGGTAGGGGATATGGCTACACCTTC.

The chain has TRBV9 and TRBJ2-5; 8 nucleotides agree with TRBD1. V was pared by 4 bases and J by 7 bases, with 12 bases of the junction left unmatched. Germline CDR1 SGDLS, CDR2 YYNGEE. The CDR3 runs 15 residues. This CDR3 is CASSPDRDQSGTQYF. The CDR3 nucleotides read TGTGCCAGCAGCCCGGACAGGGACCAGAGTGGGACCCAGTACTTC.

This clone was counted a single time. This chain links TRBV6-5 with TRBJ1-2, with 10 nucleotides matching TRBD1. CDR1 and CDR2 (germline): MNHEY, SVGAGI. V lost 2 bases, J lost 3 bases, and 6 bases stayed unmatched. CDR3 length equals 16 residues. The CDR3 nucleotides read TGTGCCAGCAGTTACGGATCGACAGGGGGCTACTATGGCTACACCTTC. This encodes CASSYGSTGGYYGYTF.

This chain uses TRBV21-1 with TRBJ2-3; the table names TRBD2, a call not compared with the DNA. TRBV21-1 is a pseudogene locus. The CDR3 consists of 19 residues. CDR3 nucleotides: TGTGCCAGCAGCAAAGAGGGACTAGCGGCCCTCAGCCGGACAGATACGCAGTATTTT. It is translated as CASSKEGLAALSRTDTQYF.

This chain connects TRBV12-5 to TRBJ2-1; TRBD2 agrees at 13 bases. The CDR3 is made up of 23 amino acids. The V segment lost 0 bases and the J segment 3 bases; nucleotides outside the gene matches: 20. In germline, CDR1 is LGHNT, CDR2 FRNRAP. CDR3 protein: CASGLVLSRGLAGQIPDYNEQFF. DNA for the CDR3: TGTGCTAGTGGTTTGGTACTTAGTCGGGGACTAGCGGGACAGATTCCTGACTACAATGAGCAGTTCTTC.

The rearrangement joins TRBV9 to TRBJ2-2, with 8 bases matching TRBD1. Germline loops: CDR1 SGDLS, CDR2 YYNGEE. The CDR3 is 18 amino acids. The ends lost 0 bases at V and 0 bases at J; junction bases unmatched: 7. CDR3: CASSVADRGYANTGELFF. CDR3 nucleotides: TGTGCCAGCAGCGTAGCTGACAGGGGCTACGCGAACACCGGGGAGCTGTTTTTT. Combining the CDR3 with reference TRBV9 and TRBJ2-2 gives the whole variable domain DSGVTQTPKHLITATGQRVTLRCSPRSGDLSVYWYQQSLDQGLQFLIQYYNGEERAKGNILERFSAQQFPDLHSELNLSSLELGDSALYFCASSVADRGYANTGELFFGEGSRLTVL.

CDR3 DNA sequence: TGTGCCAGCAGTGCAATCAACACTGAAGCTTTCTTT. This encodes CASSAINTEAFF. J is TRBJ1-1 and V is TRBV6-6; no clear D. This CDR3 has 12 amino acids. The V and J ends lost 5 bases and 2 bases respectively, with 6 bases between them. Germline V gene lookup returns CDR1 MNHNY and CDR2 SVGAGI (reference sequence).

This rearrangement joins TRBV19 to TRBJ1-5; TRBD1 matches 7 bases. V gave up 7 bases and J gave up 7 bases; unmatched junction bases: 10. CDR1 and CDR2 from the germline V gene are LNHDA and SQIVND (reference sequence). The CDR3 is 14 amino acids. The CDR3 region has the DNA TGTGCCAGTACTTCCTCCGGGACAGTACAGCCCCAGCATTTT. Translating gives CASTSSGTVQPQHF.

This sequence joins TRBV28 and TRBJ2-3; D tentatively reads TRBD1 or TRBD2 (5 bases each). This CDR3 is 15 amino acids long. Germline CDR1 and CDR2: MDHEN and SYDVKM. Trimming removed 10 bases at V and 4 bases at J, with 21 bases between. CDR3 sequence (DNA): TGTGCCATCACGCCCGGGACCATCATGGCAGATACGCAGTATTTT. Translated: CAITPGTIMADTQYF.

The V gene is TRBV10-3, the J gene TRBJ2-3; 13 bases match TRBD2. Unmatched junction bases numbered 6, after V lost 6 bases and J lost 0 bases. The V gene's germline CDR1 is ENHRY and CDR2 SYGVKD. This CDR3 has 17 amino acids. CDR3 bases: TGTGCCATCAGCTCCGGGACTAGCGGGACTAGCACAGATACGCAGTATTTT. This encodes CAISSGTSGTSTDTQYF.

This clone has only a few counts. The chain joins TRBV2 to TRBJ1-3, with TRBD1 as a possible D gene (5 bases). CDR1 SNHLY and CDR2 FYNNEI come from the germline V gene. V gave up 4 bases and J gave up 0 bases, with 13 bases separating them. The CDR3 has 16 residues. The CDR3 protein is CASSAFAGDSGNTIYF. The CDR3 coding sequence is TGTGCCAGCAGTGCATTTGCGGGGGACTCTGGAAACACCATATATTTT.

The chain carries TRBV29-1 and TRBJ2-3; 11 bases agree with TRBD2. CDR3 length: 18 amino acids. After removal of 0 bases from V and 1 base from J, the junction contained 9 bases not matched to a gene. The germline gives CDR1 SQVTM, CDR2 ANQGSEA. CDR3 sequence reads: CSVEDFSGRVRGTDTQYF. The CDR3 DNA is TGCAGCGTTGAAGATTTTAGCGGGAGGGTACGTGGCACAGATACGCAGTATTTT.

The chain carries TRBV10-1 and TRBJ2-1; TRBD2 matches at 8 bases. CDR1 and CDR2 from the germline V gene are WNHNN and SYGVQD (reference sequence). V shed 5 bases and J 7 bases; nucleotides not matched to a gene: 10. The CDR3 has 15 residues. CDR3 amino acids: CASSRRGGLRNEQFF. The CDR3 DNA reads TGCGCCAGCAGTAGACGGGGGGGCCTCAGGAATGAGCAGTTCTTC.

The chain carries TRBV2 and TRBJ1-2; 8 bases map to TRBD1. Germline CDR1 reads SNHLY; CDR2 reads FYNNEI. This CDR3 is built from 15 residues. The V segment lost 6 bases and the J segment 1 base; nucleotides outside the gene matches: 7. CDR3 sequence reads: CASRLDRAYNYGYTF. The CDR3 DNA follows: TGTGCCAGCAGACTGGACAGGGCTTATAACTATGGCTACACCTTC.

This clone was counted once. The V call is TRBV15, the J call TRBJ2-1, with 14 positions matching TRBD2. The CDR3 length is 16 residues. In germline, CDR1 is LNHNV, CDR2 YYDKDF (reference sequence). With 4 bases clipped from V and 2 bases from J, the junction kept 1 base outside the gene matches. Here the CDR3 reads CATSKGLAGAYNEQFF. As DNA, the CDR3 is TGTGCCACCAGCAAGGGACTAGCGGGGGCCTACAATGAGCAGTTCTTC.

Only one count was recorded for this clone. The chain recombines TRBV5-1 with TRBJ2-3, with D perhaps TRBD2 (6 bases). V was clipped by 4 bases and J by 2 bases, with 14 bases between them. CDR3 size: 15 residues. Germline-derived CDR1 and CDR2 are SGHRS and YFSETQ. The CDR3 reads CASSPGTHTTDTQYF. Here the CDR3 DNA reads TGCGCCAGCAGCCCCGGGACTCATACCACAGATACGCAGTATTTT.

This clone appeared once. This CDR3 is CASRRSQEVGYGYTF. The CDR3 bases are TGTGCCAGCAGACGATCGCAAGAGGTCGGCTATGGCTACACCTTC. The chain couples TRBV5-8 to TRBJ1-2, with unresolved D. Trimming took 5 bases from V and 4 from J, leaving 18 bases between them. This CDR3 region has 15 residues. Germline V gene data show CDR1 as SGHTS and CDR2 as YDEGEE. Based on the CDR3 plus reference TRBV5-8 and TRBJ1-2, the full variable domain is EAGVTQSPTHLIKTRGQQATLRCSPISGHTSVYWYQQALGLGLQFLLWYDEGEERNRGNFPPRFSGRQFPNYSSELNVNALELEDSALYLCASRRSQEVGYGYTFGSGTRLTVV.

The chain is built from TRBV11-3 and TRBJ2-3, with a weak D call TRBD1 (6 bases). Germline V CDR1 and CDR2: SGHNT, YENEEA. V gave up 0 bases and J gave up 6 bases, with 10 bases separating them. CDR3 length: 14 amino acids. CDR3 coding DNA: TGTGCCAGCAGCTTAGATGGGCAGGGGGATACGCAGTATTTT. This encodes CASSLDGQGDTQYF. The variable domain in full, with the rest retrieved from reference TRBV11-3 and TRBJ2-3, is EAGVVQSPRYKIIEKKQPVAFWCNPISGHNTLYWYLQNLGQGPELLIRYENEEAVDDSQLPKDRFSAERLKGVDSTLKIQPAELGDSAVYLCASSLDGQGDTQYFGPGTRLTVL.

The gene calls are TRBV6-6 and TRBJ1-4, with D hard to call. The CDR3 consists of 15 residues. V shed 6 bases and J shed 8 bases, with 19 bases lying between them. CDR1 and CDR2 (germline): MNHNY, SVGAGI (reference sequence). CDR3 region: CASSPPVTGWEKLFF. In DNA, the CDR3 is TGTGCCAGCAGCCCACCCGTAACCGGGTGGGAAAAACTGTTTTTT.